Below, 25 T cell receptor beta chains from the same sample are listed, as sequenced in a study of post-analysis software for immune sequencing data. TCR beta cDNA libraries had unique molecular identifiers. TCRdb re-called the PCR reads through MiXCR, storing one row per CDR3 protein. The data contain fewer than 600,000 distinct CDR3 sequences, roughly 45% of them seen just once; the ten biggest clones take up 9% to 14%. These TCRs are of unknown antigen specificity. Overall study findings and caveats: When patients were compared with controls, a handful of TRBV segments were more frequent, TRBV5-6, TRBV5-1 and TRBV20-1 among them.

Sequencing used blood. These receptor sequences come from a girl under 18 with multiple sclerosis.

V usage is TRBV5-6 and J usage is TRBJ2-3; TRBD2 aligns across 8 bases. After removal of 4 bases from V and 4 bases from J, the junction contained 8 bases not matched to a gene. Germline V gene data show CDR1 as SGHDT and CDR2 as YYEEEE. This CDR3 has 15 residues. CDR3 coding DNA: TGTGCCAGCAGCGCGAGCGGGAGTAAGTCAGATACGCAGTATTTT. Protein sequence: CASSASGSKSDTQYF.

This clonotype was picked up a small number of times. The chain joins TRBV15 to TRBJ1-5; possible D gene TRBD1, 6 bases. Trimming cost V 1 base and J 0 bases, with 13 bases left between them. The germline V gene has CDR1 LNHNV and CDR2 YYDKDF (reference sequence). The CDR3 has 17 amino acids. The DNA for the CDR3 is TGTGCCACCAGCAGAGGACCTACAGGGAATAGCAATCAGCCCCAGCATTTT. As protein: CATSRGPTGNSNQPQHF.

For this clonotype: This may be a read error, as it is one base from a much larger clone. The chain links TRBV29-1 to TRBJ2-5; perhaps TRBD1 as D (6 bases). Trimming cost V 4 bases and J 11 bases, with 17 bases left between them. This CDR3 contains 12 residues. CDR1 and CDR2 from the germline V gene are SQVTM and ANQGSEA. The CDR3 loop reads CSVAAGEYGQYF. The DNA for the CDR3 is TGCAGCGTTGCAGCAGGGGAATACGGGCAGTACTTC.

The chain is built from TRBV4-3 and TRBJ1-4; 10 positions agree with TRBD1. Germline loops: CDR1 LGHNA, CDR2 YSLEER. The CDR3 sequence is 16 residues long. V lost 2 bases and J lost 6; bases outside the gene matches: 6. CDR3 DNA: TGCGCCAGCAGCCAAAATATCGGGACAGGGGATGAAAAACTGTTTTTT. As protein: CASSQNIGTGDEKLFF.

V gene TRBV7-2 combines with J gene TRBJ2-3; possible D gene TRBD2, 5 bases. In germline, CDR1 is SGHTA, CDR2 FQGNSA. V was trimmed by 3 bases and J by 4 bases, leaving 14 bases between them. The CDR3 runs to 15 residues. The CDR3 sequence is CASSFSPSRADTQYF. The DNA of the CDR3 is TGTGCCAGCAGCTTTTCCCCTAGCAGAGCAGATACGCAGTATTTT.

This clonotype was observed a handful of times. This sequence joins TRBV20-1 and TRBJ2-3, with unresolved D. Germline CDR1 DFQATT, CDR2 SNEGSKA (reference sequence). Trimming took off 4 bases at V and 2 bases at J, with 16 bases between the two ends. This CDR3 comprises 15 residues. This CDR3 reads CSAIPSDRPTDTQYF. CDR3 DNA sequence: TGCAGTGCTATCCCCTCAGATCGGCCCACAGATACGCAGTATTTT.

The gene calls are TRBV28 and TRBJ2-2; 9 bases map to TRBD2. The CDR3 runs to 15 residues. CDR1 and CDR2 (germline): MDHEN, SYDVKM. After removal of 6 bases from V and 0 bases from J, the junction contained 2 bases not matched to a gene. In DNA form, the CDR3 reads TGTGCCAGCAGGCCTAGCGGGACGAACACCGGGGAGCTGTTTTTT. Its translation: CASRPSGTNTGELFF. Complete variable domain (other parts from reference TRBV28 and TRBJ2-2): DVKVTQSSRYLVKRTGEKVFLECVQDMDHENMFWYRQDPGLGLRLIYFSYDVKMKEKGDIPEGYSVSREKKERFSLILESASTNQTSMYLCASRPSGTNTGELFFGEGSRLTVL.

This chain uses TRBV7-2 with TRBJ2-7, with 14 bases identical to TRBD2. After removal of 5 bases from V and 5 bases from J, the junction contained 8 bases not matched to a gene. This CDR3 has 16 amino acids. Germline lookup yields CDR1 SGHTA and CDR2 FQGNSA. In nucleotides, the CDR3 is TGTGCCAGCAGCACTGGGGGACTAGCGGGAGTCGACGAGCAGTACTTC. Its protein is CASSTGGLAGVDEQYF.

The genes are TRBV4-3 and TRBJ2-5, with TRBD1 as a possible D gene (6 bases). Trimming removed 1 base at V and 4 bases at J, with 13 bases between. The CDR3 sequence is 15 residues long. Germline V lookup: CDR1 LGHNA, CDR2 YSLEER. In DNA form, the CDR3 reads TGCGCCAGCAGCCAAGCCCACAGGGTTCGAGAGACCCAGTACTTC. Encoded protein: CASSQAHRVRETQYF.

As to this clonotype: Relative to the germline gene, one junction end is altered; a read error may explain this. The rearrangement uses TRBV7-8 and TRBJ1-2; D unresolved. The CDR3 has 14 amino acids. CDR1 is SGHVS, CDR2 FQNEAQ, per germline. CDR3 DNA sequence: TGTGCCAGCAGGGATGAGGTGGAGGGCTACGGCTGCACCTTC. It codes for CASRDEVEGYGCTF. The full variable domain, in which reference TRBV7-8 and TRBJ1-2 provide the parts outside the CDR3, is GAGVSQSPRYKVAKRGQDVALRCDPISGHVSLFWYQQALGQGPEFLTYFQNEAQLDKSGLPSDRFFAERPEGSVSTLKIQRTQQEDSAVYLCASRDEVEGYGCTFGSGTRLTVV.

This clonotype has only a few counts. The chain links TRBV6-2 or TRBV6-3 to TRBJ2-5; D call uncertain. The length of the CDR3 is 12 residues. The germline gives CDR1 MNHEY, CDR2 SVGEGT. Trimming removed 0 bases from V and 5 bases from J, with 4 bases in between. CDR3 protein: CASSYSVETQYF. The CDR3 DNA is TGTGCCAGCAGTTACTCGGTGGAGACCCAGTACTTC.

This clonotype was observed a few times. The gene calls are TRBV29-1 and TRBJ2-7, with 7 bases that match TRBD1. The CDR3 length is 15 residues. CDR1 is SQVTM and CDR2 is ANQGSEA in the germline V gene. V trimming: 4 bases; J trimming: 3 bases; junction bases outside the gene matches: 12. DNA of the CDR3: TGCAGCGTTGTGGGGGACAGATCTGACATCTACGAGCAGTACTTC. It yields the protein CSVVGDRSDIYEQYF.

CDR3 nucleotides: TGCAGTGCTAGATATAGCGGGAGTTACGAGCAGTTCTTC. Its translation: CSARYSGSYEQFF. The genes are TRBV20-1 and TRBJ2-1; TRBD2 matches at 9 bases. The CDR3 covers 13 residues. V gave up 2 bases and J gave up 10 bases; unmatched junction bases: 6. CDR1 is DFQATT, CDR2 SNEGSKA, per germline (reference sequence).

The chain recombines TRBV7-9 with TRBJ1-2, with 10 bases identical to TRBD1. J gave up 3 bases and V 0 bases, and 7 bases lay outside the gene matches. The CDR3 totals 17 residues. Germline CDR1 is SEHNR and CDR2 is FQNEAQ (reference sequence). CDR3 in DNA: TGTGCCAGCAGCTTAGCCAGGGGACAGGGGCTCTACTATGGCTACACCTTC. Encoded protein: CASSLARGQGLYYGYTF.

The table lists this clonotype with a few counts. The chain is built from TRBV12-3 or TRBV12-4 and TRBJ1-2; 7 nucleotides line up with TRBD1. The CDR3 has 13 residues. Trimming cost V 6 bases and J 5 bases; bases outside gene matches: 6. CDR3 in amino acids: CASRRQGGYGYTF. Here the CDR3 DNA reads TGTGCCAGCAGACGACAGGGAGGATATGGCTACACCTTC.

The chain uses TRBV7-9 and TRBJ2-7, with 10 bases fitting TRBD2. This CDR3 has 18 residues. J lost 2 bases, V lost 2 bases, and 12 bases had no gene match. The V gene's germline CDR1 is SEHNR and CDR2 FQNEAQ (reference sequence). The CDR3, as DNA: TGTGCCAGCAGCTTACACGAATGGACTAGCGGAATTACCTACGAGCAGTACTTC. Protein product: CASSLHEWTSGITYEQYF.

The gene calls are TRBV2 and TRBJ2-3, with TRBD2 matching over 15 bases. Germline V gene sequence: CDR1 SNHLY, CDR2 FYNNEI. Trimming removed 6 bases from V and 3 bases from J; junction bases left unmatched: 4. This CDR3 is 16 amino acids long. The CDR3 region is CASRPGLAGGTDTQYF. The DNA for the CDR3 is TGTGCCAGCAGGCCGGGACTAGCGGGAGGTACAGATACGCAGTATTTT. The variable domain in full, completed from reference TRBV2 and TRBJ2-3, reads EPEVTQTPSHQVTQMGQEVILRCVPISNHLYFYWYRQILGQKVEFLVSFYNNEISEKSEIFDDQFSVERPDGSNFTLKIRSTKLEDSAMYFCASRPGLAGGTDTQYFGPGTRLTVL.

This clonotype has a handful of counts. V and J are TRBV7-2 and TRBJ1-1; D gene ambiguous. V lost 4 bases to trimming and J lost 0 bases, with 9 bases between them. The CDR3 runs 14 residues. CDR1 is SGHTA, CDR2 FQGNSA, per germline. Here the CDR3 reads CASSSHPMNTEAFF. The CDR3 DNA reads TGTGCCAGCAGCTCCCACCCTATGAACACTGAAGCTTTCTTT.

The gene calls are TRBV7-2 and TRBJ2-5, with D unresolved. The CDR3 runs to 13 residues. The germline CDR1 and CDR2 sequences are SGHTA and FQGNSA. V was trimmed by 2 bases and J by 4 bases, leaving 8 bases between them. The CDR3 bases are TGTGCCAGCAGCTTATTAGTAACAGAGACCCAGTACTTC. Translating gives CASSLLVTETQYF.

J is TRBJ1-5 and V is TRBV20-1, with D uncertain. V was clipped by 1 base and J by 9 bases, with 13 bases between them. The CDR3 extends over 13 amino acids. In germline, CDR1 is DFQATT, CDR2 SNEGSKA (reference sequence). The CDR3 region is CSARGQLDGPQHF. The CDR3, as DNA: TGCAGTGCTAGAGGTCAGCTCGATGGGCCCCAGCATTTT.

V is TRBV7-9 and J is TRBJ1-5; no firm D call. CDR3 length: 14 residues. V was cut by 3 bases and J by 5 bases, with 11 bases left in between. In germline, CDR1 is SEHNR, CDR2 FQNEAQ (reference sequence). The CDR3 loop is CASSFAAGHQPQHF. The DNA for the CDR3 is TGTGCCAGCAGCTTTGCAGCAGGACATCAGCCCCAGCATTTT. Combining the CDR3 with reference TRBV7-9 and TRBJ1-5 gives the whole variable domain DTGVSQNPRHKITKRGQNVTFRCDPISEHNRLYWYRQTLGQGPEFLTYFQNEAQLEKSRLLSDRFSAERPKGSFSTLEIQRTEQGDSAMYLCASSFAAGHQPQHFGDGTRLSIL.

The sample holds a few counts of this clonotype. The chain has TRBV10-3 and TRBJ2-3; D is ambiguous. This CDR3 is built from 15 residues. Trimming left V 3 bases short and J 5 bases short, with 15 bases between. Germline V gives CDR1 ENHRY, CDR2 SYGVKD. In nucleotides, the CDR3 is TGTGCCATCAGTGAATTTAATAGGATGCGAGATACGCAGTATTTT. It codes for CAISEFNRMRDTQYF.

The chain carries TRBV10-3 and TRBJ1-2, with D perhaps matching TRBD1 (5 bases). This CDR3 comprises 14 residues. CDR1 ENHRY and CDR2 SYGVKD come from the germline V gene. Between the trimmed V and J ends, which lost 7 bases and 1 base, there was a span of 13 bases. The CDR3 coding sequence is TGTGCCATCAATCTCGGGGGATTTAACTATGGCTACACCTTC. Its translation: CAINLGGFNYGYTF.

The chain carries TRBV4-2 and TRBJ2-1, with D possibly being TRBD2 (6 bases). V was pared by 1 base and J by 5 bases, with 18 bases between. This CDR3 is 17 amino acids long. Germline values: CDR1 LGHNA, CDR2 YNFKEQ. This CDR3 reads CASSQVGVGGTHNEQFF. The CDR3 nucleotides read TGTGCCAGCAGCCAAGTTGGGGTGGGAGGTACCCACAATGAGCAGTTCTTC.

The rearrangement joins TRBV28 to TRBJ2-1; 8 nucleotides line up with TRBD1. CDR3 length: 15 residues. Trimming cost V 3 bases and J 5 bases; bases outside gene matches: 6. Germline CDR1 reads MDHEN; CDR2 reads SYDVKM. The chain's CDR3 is CASSLRTGYDNEQFF. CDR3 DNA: TGTGCCAGCAGTTTGAGGACAGGGTACGACAATGAGCAGTTCTTC.